Below are 13 T cell receptor beta chains sequenced from a single sample in a study of Ad26.COV2.S vaccination and SARS-CoV-2 variants. Documented treatment: over 15 received Ad26.COV2.S at low or high dose, single or two shots; about 5 received placebo; per-sample allocation not given. Each sample was drawn 63 days after the first injection (of vaccine or placebo). Method: immunoSEQ multiplex PCR; TCRdb's copy keeps in-frame clones and lacks some. Here the sample spans 510,000 or so clones, approximately 90% being singletons. Sequenced here: peripheral blood, sampled in a trial of Ad26.COV2.S vaccine versus placebo. All receptors derive from a person between 18 and 59 years old who received the Ad26.COV2.S COVID-19 vaccine or a placebo.

The V gene is TRBV28, the J gene TRBJ2-7, with TRBD1 matching 11 bases. With V trimmed by 8 bases and J by 6 bases, 6 bases remained unmatched. The CDR3 is 13 amino acids. Germline lookup yields CDR1 MDHEN and CDR2 SYDVKM. CDR3 amino acids: CASEGQGAGEQYF. The CDR3 DNA reads TGTGCCAGCGAAGGACAGGGGGCAGGCGAGCAGTACTTC.

This clone has only a few counts. This sequence joins TRBV4-1 and TRBJ1-2; D unclear. Trimming cost V 0 bases and J 7 bases, with 6 bases left between them. This CDR3 comprises 12 residues. Germline V CDR1 and CDR2: MGHRA, YSYEKL. In DNA, the CDR3 is TGCGCCAGCAGCCAAGAAGGCTTTGGCTACACCTTC. This encodes CASSQEGFGYTF.

The chain links TRBV7-2 to TRBJ2-1; TRBD1 aligns across 8 bases. This CDR3 spans 14 amino acids. The ends lost 3 bases at V and 4 bases at J; junction bases unmatched: 2. Germline CDR1 and CDR2: SGHTA and FQGNSA. The CDR3 protein is CASSLDRVYNEQFF. CDR3 nucleotide sequence: TGTGCCAGCAGCTTGGACAGGGTATACAATGAGCAGTTCTTC.

The chain recombines TRBV5-5 with TRBJ2-2, with D tentatively TRBD1 (5 bases). Germline V gene sequence: CDR1 SGHKS, CDR2 YYEKEE (reference sequence). This CDR3 comprises 16 residues. Trimming took off 2 bases at V and 1 base at J, with 12 bases between the two ends. The CDR3 loop reads CASSLSGSRNTGELFF. CDR3 nucleotides: TGTGCCAGCAGCTTATCAGGGTCTAGGAACACCGGGGAGCTGTTTTTT.

The chain has TRBV5-6 and TRBJ2-6, with D possibly TRBD1 on 5 matching bases. The germline CDR1 and CDR2 sequences are SGHDT and YYEEEE. V dropped 2 bases and J dropped 0 bases, with 9 bases sitting between them. The CDR3 sequence is 16 residues long. CDR3 DNA sequence: TGTGCCAGCAGCTTTTCAAGGGGCTCTGGGGCCAACGTCCTGACTTTC. Residues: CASSFSRGSGANVLTF.

The V and J genes are TRBV5-1 and TRBJ2-5, with no clear D. The germline V and J ends were trimmed by 2 bases and 4 bases, with 12 bases remaining between them. The germline V gene has CDR1 SGHRS and CDR2 YFSETQ. This CDR3 contains 14 residues. In DNA, the CDR3 is TGCGCCAGCAGCTTCAGGACCGAAGGAGAGACCCAGTACTTC. Translating gives CASSFRTEGETQYF. The full variable domain, rest sourced from reference TRBV5-1 and TRBJ2-5, is KAGVTQTPRYLIKTRGQQVTLSCSPISGHRSVSWYQQTPGQGLQFLFEYFSETQRNKGNFPGRFSGRQFSNSRSEMNVSTLELGDSALYLCASSFRTEGETQYFGPGTRLLVL.

The CDR3 reads CASSIDGGPVYGYTF. In DNA, the CDR3 is TGTGCCAGTAGTATCGACGGGGGGCCGGTCTATGGCTACACCTTC. The chain joins TRBV19 to TRBJ1-2, with a tentative D call TRBD1 (6 bases). Germline CDR1 and CDR2: LNHDA and SQIVND (reference sequence). V lost 3 bases, J lost 4 bases, and 15 bases lay in between. The CDR3 extends over 15 amino acids.

V is TRBV10-2 and J is TRBJ2-5, with 8 bases fitting TRBD1. Per germline, CDR1 WSHSY and CDR2 SAAADI. Trimming cost V 7 bases and J 4 bases; bases outside gene matches: 14. The CDR3 contains 16 residues. The CDR3 reads CASINVGQGAGETQYF. CDR3 sequence (DNA): TGCGCCAGCATCAACGTGGGGCAGGGGGCGGGAGAGACCCAGTACTTC.

The chain employs TRBV27 and TRBJ1-6, with D perhaps TRBD1 (5 bases). From germline, CDR1 is MNHEY and CDR2 SMNVEV (reference sequence). Trimming shortened V by 4 bases and J by 10 bases, and 14 bases separated the two germline ends. CDR3 length: 14 residues. DNA for the CDR3: TGTGCCAGCAGTTCTCAGGGAAGTAAGTCACCCCTCCACTTT. Translated, it gives CASSSQGSKSPLHF.

The V gene is TRBV28, the J gene TRBJ1-2; perhaps TRBD1 as D (6 bases). V lost 4 bases and J 6 bases, leaving 9 bases between the germline ends. Germline CDR1 is MDHEN and CDR2 is SYDVKM. The CDR3 extends over 12 amino acids. This chain's CDR3 is CASSSGVHGYTF. Written as DNA, the CDR3 is TGTGCCAGCAGTTCAGGGGTGCATGGCTACACCTTC.

J is TRBJ1-1 and V is TRBV29-1; weak D call: TRBD1 (5 bases). This CDR3 has 11 amino acids. Germline V gene lookup returns CDR1 SQVTM and CDR2 ANQGSEA. CDR3 DNA: TGCAGAGCCGGGACCGCGCTTGAAGCTTTCTTT. This codes for CRAGTALEAFF.

Only one count was recorded for this clone. The genes are TRBV9 and TRBJ1-6; a weak D match, TRBD1 (6 bases). V gave up 3 bases and J gave up 6 bases, with 10 bases separating them. The CDR3 consists of 14 residues. Germline lookup yields CDR1 SGDLS and CDR2 YYNGEE. CDR3 nucleotide sequence: TGTGCCAGCAGCGAGGGGGGAATTAATTCACCCCTCCACTTT. This encodes CASSEGGINSPLHF.

This clone was recorded a few times. This same CDR3 is encoded by further DNA sequences in the sample. As DNA, the CDR3 is TGTGCCAGCAGTTACTCGGGTGGTTATGGCTACACCTTC. It is translated as CASSYSGGYGYTF. V is TRBV6-5 and J is TRBJ1-2; no clear D. Trimming shortened V by 0 bases and J by 5 bases, and 7 bases separated the two germline ends. Germline V CDR1 and CDR2: MNHEY, SVGAGI. CDR3 size: 13 residues.